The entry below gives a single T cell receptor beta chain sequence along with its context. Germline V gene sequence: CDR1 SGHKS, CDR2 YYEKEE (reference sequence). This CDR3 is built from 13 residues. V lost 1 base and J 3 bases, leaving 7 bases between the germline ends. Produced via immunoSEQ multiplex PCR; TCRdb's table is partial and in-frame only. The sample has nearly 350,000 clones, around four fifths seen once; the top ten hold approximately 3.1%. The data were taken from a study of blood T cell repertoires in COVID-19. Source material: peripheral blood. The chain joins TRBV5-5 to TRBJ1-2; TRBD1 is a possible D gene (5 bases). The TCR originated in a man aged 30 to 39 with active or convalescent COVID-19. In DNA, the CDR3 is TGTGCCAGCAGCTTGTCGGGGGACTATGGCTACACCTTC. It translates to CASSLSGDYGYTF. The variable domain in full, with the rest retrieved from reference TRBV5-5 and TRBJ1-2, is DAGVTQSPTHLIKTRGQQVTLRCSPISGHKSVSWYQQVLGQGPQFIFQYYEKEERGRGNFPDRFSARQFPNYSSELNVNALLLGDSALYLCASSLSGDYGYTFGSGTRLTVV.